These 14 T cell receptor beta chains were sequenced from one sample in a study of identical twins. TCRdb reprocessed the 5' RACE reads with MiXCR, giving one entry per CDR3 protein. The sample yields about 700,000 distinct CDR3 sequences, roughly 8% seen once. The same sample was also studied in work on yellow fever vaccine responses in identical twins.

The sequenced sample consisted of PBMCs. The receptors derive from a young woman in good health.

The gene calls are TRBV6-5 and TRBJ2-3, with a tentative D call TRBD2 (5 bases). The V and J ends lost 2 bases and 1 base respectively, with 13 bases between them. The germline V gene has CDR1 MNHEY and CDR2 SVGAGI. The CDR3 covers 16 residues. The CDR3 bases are TGTGCCAGCAGTTACCGACGCGGGTCCGGCACAGATACGCAGTATTTT. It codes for CASSYRRGSGTDTQYF.

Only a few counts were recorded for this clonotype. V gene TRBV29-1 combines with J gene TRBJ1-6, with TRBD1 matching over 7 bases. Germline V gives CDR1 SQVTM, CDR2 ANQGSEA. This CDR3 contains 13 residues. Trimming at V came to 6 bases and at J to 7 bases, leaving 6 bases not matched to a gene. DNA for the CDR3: TGCAGCGTCGCGGACAGGAACAATTCACCCCTCCACTTT. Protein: CSVADRNNSPLHF.

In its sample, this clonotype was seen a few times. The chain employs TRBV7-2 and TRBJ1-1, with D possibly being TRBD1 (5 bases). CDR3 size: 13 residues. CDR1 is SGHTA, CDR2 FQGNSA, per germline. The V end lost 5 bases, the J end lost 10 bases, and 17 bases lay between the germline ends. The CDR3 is CASSQGTSGGAFF. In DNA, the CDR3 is TGTGCCAGCAGCCAAGGGACGTCGGGGGGAGCTTTCTTT.

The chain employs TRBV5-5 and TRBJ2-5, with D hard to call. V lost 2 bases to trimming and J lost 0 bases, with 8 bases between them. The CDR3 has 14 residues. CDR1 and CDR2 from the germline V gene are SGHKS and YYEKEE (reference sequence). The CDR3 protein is CASSLNVYQETQYF. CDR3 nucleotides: TGTGCCAGCAGCTTAAACGTTTACCAAGAGACCCAGTACTTC.

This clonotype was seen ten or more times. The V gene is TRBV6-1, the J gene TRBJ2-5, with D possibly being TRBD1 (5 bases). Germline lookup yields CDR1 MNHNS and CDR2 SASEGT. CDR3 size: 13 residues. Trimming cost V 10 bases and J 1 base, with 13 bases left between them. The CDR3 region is CATGRQSQETQYF. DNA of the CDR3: TGTGCCACCGGCCGACAGAGCCAAGAGACCCAGTACTTC.

The CDR3 nucleotides are TGCAGCGTTGAGACTAGCTTTTTCAATGAGCAGTTCTTC. It encodes CSVETSFFNEQFF. This rearrangement joins TRBV29-1 to TRBJ2-1; TRBD2 matches 7 bases. This CDR3 has 13 residues. Germline V gene lookup returns CDR1 SQVTM and CDR2 ANQGSEA. The V and J ends lost 3 bases and 6 bases, in that order; junction bases with no gene match: 5.

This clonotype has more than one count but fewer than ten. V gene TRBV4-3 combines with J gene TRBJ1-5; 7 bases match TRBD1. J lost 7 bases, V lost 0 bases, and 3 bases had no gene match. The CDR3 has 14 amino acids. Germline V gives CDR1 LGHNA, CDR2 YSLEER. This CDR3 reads CASSQETGWQPQHF. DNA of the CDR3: TGCGCCAGCAGCCAAGAGACAGGGTGGCAGCCCCAGCATTTT.

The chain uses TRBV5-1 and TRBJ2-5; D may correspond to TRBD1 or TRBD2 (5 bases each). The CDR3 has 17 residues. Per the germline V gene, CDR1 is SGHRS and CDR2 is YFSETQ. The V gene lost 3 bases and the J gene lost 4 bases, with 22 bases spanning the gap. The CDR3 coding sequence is TGCGCCAGCAGCTCGGGGACGGGGAGACGGGCCGTAGAGACCCAGTACTTC. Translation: CASSSGTGRRAVETQYF. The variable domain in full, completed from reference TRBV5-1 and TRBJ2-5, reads KAGVTQTPRYLIKTRGQQVTLSCSPISGHRSVSWYQQTPGQGLQFLFEYFSETQRNKGNFPGRFSGRQFSNSRSEMNVSTLELGDSALYLCASSSGTGRRAVETQYFGPGTRLLVL.

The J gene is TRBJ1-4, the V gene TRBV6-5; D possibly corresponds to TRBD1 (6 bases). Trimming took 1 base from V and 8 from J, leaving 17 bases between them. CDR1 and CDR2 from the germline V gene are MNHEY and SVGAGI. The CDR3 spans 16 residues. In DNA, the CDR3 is TGTGCCAGCAGTTACTACGGGACAACGATAAGGGAAAAACTGTTTTTT. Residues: CASSYYGTTIREKLFF.

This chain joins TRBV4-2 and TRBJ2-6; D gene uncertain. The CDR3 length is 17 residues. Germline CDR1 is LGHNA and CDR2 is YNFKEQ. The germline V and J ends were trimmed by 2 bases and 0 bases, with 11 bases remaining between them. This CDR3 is CASSQKTTSSGANVLTF. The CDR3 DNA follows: TGTGCCAGCAGCCAAAAAACCACCTCCTCTGGGGCCAACGTCCTGACTTTC.

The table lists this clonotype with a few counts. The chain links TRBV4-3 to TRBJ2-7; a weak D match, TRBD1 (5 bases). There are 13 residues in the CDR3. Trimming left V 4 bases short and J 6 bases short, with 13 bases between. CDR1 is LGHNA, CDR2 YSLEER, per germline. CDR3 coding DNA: TGCGCCAGCAGCCCCACAAGGGGCCTCGAGCAGTACTTC. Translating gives CASSPTRGLEQYF.

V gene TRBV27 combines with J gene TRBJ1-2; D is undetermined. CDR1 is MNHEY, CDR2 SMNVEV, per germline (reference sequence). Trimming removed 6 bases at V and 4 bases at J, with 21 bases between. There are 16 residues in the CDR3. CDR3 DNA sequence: TGTGCCAGCAGGCCCGGGTACAGCACCCTTGTCTATGGCTACACCTTC. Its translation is CASRPGYSTLVYGYTF.

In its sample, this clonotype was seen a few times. CDR3 protein: CASSLGTSGSSRETQYF. In nucleotides, the CDR3 is TGTGCCAGCAGCCTAGGGACTAGCGGGAGTTCGAGGGAGACCCAGTACTTC. The chain has TRBV7-9 and TRBJ2-5, with 14 bases fitting TRBD2. The junction had 10 bases not matched to a gene; V was cut back by 5 bases and J by 5 bases. The V gene's germline CDR1 is SEHNR and CDR2 FQNEAQ (reference sequence). The CDR3 has 17 amino acids.

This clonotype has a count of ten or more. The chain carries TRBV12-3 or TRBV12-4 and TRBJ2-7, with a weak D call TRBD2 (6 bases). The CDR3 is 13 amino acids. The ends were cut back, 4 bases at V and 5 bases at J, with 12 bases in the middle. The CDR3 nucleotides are TGTGCCAGCAGTTCCTTCGGGGAGGACGAGCAGTACTTC. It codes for CASSSFGEDEQYF.